This TCR beta chain was sequenced in a study of T-cell memory formation after mild COVID-19. Study-level points and caveats: The pre-infection memory compartment contained some responding clones, suggesting cross-reactive memory joined.

A few counts support this clonotype. Its antigen is unknown. MiXCR was run by TCRdb on the 5' RACE reads, yielding one entry per CDR3 protein. This sample has about 180,000 distinct CDR3 sequences, with approximately 16% found just once. The CDR3 is 13 amino acids. Germline CDR1 is SEHNR and CDR2 is FQNEAQ (reference sequence). Between the trimmed V and J ends, which lost 5 bases and 8 bases, there was a span of 15 bases. The sequence was obtained from an adult woman who had mild COVID-19 (a few samples of this study predate the infection). Cell type and time point are not known. The sample comprised PBMCs or a T cell subset sorted from them (not recorded which). The chain uses TRBV7-9 and TRBJ1-1; tentative D call: TRBD1 (6 bases). CDR3 nucleotides: TGTGCCAGCAGCCCCTCAAGGACAGCAGAAGCTTTCTTT. This translates into CASSPSRTAEAFF.